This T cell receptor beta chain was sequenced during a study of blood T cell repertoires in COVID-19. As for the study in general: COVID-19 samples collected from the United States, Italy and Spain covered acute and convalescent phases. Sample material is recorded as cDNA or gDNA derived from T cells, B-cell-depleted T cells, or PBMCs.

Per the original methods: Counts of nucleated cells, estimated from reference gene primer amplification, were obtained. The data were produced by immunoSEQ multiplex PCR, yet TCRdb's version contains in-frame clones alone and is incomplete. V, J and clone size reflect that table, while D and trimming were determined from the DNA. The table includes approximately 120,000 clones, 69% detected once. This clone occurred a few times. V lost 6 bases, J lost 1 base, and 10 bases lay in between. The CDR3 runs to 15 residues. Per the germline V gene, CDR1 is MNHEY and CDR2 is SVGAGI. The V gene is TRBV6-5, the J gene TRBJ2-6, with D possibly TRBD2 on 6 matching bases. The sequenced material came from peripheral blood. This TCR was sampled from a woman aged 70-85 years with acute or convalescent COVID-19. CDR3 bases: TGTGCCAGCAGCCCCCGGGAGTCTGGGGCCAACGTCCTGACTTTC. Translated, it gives CASSPRESGANVLTF.